The TCR beta chain under discussion was sequenced for a study of cytomegalovirus exposure and HLA in healthy donors. The table came from immunoSEQ multiplex PCR; TCRdb's copy has only in-frame clones and leaves some out. The sample consists of about 220,000 clones, 70% to 90% of them appearing once. V shed 4 bases, J shed 0 bases, and the junction held 8 bases outside the gene matches. The CDR3 length is 17 residues. Germline CDR1 is PRHDT and CDR2 is FYEKMQ (reference sequence). Input material: PBMCs. V is TRBV13 and J is TRBJ2-3; the match to TRBD2 covers 9 bases. The clonotype originates from a woman aged 18-29 years in good health and CMV-seronegative. CDR3 in amino acids: CASSSLAGTTSTDTQYF. CDR3 in DNA: TGTGCCAGCAGCTCCCTAGCGGGAACAACTAGCACAGATACGCAGTATTTT.